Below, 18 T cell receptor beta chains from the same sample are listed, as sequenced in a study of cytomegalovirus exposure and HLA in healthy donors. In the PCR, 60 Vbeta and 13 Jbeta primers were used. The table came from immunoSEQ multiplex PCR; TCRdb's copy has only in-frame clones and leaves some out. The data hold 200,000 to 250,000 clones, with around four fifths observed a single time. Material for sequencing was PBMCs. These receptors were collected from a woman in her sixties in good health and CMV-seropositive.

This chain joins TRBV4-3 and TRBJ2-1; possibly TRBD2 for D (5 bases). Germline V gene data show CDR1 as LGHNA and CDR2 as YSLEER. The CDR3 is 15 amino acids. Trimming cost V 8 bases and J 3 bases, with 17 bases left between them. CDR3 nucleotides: TGCGCCAGCTCTCGGGTCTCGAGGGACTACAATGAGCAGTTCTTC. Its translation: CASSRVSRDYNEQFF.

Here the CDR3 reads CASRRTTIDSPLHF. CDR3 bases: TGTGCCAGCAGGCGCACTACCATTGATTCACCCCTCCACTTT. The J gene is TRBJ1-6, the V gene TRBV25-1; no clear D gene. The CDR3 runs 14 residues. Germline lookup yields CDR1 MGHDK and CDR2 SYGVNS. Trimming left V 6 bases short and J 8 bases short, with 14 bases between.

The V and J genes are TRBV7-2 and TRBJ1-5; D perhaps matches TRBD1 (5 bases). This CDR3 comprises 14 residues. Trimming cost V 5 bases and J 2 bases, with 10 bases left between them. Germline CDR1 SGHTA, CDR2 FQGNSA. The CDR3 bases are TGTGCCAGCAGCCTAAAAGGGGGCAATCAGCCCCAGCATTTT. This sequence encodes CASSLKGGNQPQHF.

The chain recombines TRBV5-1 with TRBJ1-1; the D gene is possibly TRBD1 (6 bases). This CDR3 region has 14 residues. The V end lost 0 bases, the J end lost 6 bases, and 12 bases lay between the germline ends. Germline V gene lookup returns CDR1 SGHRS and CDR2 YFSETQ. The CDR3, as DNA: TGCGCCAGCAGCTTGGCGGGACACTCTTCTGAAGCTTTCTTT. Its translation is CASSLAGHSSEAFF.

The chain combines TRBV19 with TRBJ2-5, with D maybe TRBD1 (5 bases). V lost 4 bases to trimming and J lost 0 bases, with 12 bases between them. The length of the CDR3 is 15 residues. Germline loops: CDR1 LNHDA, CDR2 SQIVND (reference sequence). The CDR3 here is CASSTRQSYQETQYF. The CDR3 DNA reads TGTGCCAGTAGTACACGACAGTCGTACCAAGAGACCCAGTACTTC.

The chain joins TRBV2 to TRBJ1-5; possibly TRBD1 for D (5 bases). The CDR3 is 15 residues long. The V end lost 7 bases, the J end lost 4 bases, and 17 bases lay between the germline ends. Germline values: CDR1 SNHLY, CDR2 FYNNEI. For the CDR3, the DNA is TGTGCCAGCAATACCTTTGGAGGGGAAAATCAGCCCCAGCATTTT. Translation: CASNTFGGENQPQHF.

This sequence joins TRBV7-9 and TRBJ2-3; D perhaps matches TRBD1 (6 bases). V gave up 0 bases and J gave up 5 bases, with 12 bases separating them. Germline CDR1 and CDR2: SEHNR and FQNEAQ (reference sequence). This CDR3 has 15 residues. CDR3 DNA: TGTGCCAGCAGCTTAGCGGGGGCCCGGGAAGATACGCAGTATTTT. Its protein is CASSLAGAREDTQYF.

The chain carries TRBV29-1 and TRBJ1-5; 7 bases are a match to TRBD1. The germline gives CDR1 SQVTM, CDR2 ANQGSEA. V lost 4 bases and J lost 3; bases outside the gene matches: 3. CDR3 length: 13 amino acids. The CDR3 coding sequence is TGCAGCGTTGCCGACAGGGACAATCAGCCCCAGCATTTT. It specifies CSVADRDNQPQHF.

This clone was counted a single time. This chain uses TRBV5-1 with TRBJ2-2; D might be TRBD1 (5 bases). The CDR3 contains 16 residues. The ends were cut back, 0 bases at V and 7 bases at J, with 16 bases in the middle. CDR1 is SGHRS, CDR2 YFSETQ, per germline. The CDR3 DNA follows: TGCGCCAGCAGCTTGGCGACAGCCGGTCAAGGCGGGGAGCTGTTTTTT. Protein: CASSLATAGQGGELFF.

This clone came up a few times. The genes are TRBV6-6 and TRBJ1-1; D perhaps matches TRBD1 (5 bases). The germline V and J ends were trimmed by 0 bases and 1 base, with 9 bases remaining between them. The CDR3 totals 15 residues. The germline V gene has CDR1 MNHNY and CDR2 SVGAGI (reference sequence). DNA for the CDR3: TGTGCCAGCAGTTACTCAGGGACTTCGAACACTGAAGCTTTCTTT. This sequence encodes CASSYSGTSNTEAFF.

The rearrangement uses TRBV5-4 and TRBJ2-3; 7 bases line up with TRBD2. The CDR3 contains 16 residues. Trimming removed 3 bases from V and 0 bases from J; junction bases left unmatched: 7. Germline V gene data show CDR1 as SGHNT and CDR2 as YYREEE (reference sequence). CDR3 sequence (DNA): TGTGCCAGCAGCTGGGCTAGCGGCGCTAGCACAGATACGCAGTATTTT. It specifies CASSWASGASTDTQYF.

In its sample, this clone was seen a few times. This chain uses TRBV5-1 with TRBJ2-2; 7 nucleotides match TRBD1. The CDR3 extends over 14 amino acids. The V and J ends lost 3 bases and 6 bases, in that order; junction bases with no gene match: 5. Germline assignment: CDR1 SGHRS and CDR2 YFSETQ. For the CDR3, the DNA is TGCGCCAGCAGCTCGACAGGGTTCTCCGGGGAGCTGTTTTTT. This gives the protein CASSSTGFSGELFF.

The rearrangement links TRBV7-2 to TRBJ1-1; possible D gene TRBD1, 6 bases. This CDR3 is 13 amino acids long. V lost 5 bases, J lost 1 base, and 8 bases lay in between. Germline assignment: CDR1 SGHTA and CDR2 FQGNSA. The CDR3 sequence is CASSTGWNTEAFF. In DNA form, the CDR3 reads TGTGCCAGCAGCACAGGGTGGAACACTGAAGCTTTCTTT.

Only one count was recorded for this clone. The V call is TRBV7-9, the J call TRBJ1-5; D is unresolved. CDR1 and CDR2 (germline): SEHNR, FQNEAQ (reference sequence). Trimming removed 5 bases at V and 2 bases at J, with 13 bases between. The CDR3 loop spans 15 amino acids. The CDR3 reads CASSPPSGGNQPQHF. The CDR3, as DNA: TGTGCCAGCAGCCCGCCATCCGGGGGCAATCAGCCCCAGCATTTT.

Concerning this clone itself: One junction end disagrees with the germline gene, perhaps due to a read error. The CDR3 region is CASRLAERDIQYF. The CDR3 DNA reads as TGCGCCAGCCGCTTGGCCGAGAGGGACATTCAGTACTTC. This sequence joins TRBV5-1 and TRBJ2-4, with D tentatively TRBD2 (5 bases). The CDR3 length is 13 residues. CDR1 SGHRS and CDR2 YFSETQ come from the germline V gene.

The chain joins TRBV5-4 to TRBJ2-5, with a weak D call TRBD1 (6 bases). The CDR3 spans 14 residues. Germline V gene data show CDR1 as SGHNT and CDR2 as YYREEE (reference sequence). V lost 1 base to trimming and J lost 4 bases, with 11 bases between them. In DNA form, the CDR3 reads TGTGCCAGCAGCTTGAAACAGGGCGGAGAGACCCAGTACTTC. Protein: CASSLKQGGETQYF.

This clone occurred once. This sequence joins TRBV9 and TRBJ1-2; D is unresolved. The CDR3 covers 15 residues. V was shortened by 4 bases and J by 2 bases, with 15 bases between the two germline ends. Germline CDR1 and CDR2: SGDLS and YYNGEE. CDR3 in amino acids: CASSPTSRYNYGYTF. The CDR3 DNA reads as TGTGCCAGCAGCCCCACGTCGAGATACAACTATGGCTACACCTTC.

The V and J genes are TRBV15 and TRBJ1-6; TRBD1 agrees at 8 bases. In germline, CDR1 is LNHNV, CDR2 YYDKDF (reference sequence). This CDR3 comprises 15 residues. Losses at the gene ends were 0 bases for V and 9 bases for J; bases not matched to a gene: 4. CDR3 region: CATSRDDRGGSPLHF. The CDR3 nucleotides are TGTGCCACCAGCAGAGATGACAGGGGAGGTTCACCCCTCCACTTT.